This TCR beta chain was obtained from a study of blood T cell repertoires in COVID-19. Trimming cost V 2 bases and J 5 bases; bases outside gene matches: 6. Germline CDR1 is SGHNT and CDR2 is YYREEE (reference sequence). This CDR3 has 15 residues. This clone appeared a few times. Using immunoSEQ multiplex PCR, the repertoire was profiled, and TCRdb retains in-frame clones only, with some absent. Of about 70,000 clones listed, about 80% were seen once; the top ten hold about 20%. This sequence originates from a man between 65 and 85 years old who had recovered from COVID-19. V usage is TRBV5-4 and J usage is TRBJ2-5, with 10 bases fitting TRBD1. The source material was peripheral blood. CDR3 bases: TGTGCCAGCAGCTTCGACAGGGGGCCCGCCGAGACCCAGTACTTC. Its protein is CASSFDRGPAETQYF.